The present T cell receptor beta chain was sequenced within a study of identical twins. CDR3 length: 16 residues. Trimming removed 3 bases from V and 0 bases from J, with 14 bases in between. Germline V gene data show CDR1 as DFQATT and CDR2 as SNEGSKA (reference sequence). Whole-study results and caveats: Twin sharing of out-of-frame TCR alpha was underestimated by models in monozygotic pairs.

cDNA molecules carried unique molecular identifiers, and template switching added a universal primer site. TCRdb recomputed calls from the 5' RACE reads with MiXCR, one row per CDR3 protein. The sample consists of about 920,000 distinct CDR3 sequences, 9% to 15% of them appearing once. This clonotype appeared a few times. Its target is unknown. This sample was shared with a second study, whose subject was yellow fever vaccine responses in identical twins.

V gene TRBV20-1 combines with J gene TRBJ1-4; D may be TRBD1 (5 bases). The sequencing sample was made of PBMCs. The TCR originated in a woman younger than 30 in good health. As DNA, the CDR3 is TGCAGTGCTAGCTCTTCTATGGGACCAACTAATGAAAAACTGTTTTTT. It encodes CSASSSMGPTNEKLFF.